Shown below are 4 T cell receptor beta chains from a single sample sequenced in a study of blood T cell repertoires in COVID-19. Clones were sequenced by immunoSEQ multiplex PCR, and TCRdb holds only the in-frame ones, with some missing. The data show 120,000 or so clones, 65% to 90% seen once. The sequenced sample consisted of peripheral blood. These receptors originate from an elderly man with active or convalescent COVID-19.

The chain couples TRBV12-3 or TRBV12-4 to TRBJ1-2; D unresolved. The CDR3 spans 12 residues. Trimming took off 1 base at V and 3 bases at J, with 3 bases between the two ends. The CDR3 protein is CASSLVDYGYTF. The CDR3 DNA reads TGTGCCAGCAGTTTAGTAGACTATGGCTACACCTTC.

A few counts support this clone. DNA for the CDR3: TGTGCCACCAGTGATCCCAGCGGGAGGGGGAACAATGAGCAGTTCTTC. Translation: CATSDPSGRGNNEQFF. The chain recombines TRBV24-1 with TRBJ2-1, with 10 bases that match TRBD2. CDR1 is KGHDR, CDR2 SFDVKD, per germline. The CDR3 runs 16 residues. Unmatched junction bases numbered 6, after V lost 3 bases and J lost 5 bases.

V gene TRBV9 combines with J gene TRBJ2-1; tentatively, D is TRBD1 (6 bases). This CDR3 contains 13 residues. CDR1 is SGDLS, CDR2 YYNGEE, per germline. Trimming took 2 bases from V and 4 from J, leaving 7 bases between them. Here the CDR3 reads CASSVDSYNEQFF. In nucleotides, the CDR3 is TGTGCCAGCAGCGTGGACAGTTACAATGAGCAGTTCTTC.

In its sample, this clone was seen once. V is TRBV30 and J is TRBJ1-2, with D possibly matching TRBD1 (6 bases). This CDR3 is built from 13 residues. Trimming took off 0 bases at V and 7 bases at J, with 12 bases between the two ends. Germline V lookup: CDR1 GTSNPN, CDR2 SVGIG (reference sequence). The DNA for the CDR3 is TGTGCCTGGAGTGTAACAAGGACAGTTGGCTACACCTTC. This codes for CAWSVTRTVGYTF.